Following are 17 T cell receptor beta chains from one sample sequenced in a study of blood T cell repertoires in COVID-19. Sequencing used immunoSEQ multiplex PCR; TCRdb keeps in-frame clones, though not all of them. This sample has more than 300,000 clones, with 86% found just once. The sequenced material came from peripheral blood. Receptors originate from a woman in her forties or fifties with acute or convalescent COVID-19.

This CDR3 reads CASSMRQVYQPQHF. For the CDR3, the DNA is TGTGCCAGTAGTATGAGGCAAGTTTATCAGCCCCAGCATTTT. This rearrangement joins TRBV19 to TRBJ1-5, with D unresolved. V gave up 3 bases and J gave up 5 bases, with 11 bases separating them. The CDR3 has 14 residues. CDR1 and CDR2 from the germline V gene are LNHDA and SQIVND (reference sequence).

CDR3 amino acids: CASSLGASTDTQYF. CDR3 bases: TGTGCCAGCAGTCTTGGGGCCTCCACAGATACGCAGTATTTT. The chain is built from TRBV28 and TRBJ2-3, with TRBD1 as a possible D gene (5 bases). Germline V gives CDR1 MDHEN, CDR2 SYDVKM. The CDR3 is 14 amino acids. Trimming left V 5 bases short and J 2 bases short, with 11 bases between.

This clone was seen only a few times. The V and J genes are TRBV5-1 and TRBJ2-1; the match to TRBD1 covers 8 bases. Unmatched junction bases numbered 10, after V lost 3 bases and J lost 5 bases. The V gene's germline CDR1 is SGHRS and CDR2 YFSETQ. The CDR3 is made up of 16 amino acids. CDR3 amino acids: CASSSDAGGNHNEQFF. CDR3 in DNA: TGCGCCAGCAGCTCGGATGCAGGGGGCAATCACAATGAGCAGTTCTTC.

The J gene is TRBJ1-1, the V gene TRBV5-1; the match to TRBD1 covers 8 bases. The CDR3 covers 14 residues. Germline CDR1 reads SGHRS; CDR2 reads YFSETQ. J lost 1 base, V lost 6 bases, and 5 bases had no gene match. CDR3 amino acids: CASTTGDWNTEAFF. The DNA for the CDR3 is TGCGCCAGCACGACAGGGGACTGGAACACTGAAGCTTTCTTT.

This rearrangement joins TRBV7-2 to TRBJ1-1; a possible D gene is TRBD1 (6 bases). The CDR3 is 13 amino acids. CDR1 is SGHTA and CDR2 is FQGNSA in the germline V gene. Trimming shortened V by 3 bases and J by 7 bases, and 12 bases separated the two germline ends. The CDR3 sequence is CASSLGAPGEAFF. The CDR3 bases are TGTGCCAGCAGCTTGGGGGCGCCGGGTGAAGCTTTCTTT.

J is TRBJ2-4 and V is TRBV2, with TRBD2 as a possible D gene (7 bases). In germline, CDR1 is SNHLY, CDR2 FYNNEI. V lost 6 bases and J 8 bases, leaving 14 bases between the germline ends. CDR3 length: 13 residues. The CDR3 loop reads CASSNREGDIQYF. CDR3 nucleotides: TGTGCCAGCAGCAACAGGGAGGGGGACATTCAGTACTTC.

The V gene is TRBV6-5, the J gene TRBJ1-1, with D hard to call. The V end lost 9 bases, the J end lost 0 bases, and 5 bases lay between the germline ends. CDR1 MNHEY and CDR2 SVGAGI come from the germline V gene. This CDR3 is 11 amino acids long. This CDR3 reads CASGMNTEAFF. The CDR3 DNA reads as TGTGCCAGTGGCATGAACACTGAAGCTTTCTTT.

The rearrangement links TRBV2 to TRBJ2-1; 8 bases map to TRBD2. With V trimmed by 5 bases and J by 4 bases, 7 bases remained unmatched. Germline V gives CDR1 SNHLY, CDR2 FYNNEI. This CDR3 contains 15 residues. The CDR3 coding sequence is TGTGCCAGCAGTCGTCCCGGGACTAGTTACAATGAGCAGTTCTTC. Protein sequence: CASSRPGTSYNEQFF.

The CDR3 sequence is CSVESGLAKGLTKGEQFF. For the CDR3, the DNA is TGCAGCGTCGAATCAGGACTAGCTAAAGGGTTGACGAAAGGTGAGCAGTTCTTC. The chain joins TRBV29-1 to TRBJ2-1, with 8 positions matching TRBD2. Germline V gives CDR1 SQVTM, CDR2 ANQGSEA. CDR3 size: 18 residues. V gave up 6 bases and J gave up 9 bases; unmatched junction bases: 25.

This sequence joins TRBV7-8 and TRBJ2-3; D possibly corresponds to TRBD2 (5 bases). Trimming shortened V by 5 bases and J by 6 bases, and 21 bases separated the two germline ends. The CDR3 spans 16 residues. The V gene's germline CDR1 is SGHVS and CDR2 FQNEAQ. The DNA of the CDR3 is TGTGCCAGCAGCCCCTCTTTGAGGGATTCAAGGGATACGCAGTATTTT. Protein product: CASSPSLRDSRDTQYF.

V is TRBV5-1 and J is TRBJ2-7, with 15 bases that match TRBD2. The germline CDR1 and CDR2 sequences are SGHRS and YFSETQ. Losses at the gene ends were 4 bases for V and 4 bases for J; bases not matched to a gene: 12. This CDR3 has 18 amino acids. The CDR3 spells CASSPGLAGGRGGYEQYF. The CDR3 DNA is TGCGCCAGCAGCCCCGGACTAGCGGGAGGGCGGGGCGGGTACGAGCAGTACTTC.

The chain is built from TRBV24-1 and TRBJ2-2, with D possibly matching TRBD2 (8 bases). Germline V CDR1 and CDR2: KGHDR, SFDVKD. V lost 9 bases and J lost 3, with 22 bases in between. CDR3 size: 17 residues. CDR3 coding DNA: TGTGCCACCGCTCCGTCGACAGGGCGGGGGGACACCGGGGAGCTGTTTTTT. Its protein product is CATAPSTGRGDTGELFF.

This clone has more than one count but fewer than ten. The rearrangement joins TRBV3-1 (or the pseudogene TRBV3-2) to TRBJ1-3, with D possibly TRBD1 on 5 matching bases. Germline CDR1 and CDR2: LGHDT and YNNKEL (reference sequence). The CDR3 runs 16 residues. V gave up 1 base and J gave up 0 bases, with 10 bases separating them. DNA for the CDR3: TGTGCCAGCAGCCAAGTTGCAGGGCACTCTGGAAACACCATATATTTT. Its protein is CASSQVAGHSGNTIYF.

This clone came up once. The gene calls are TRBV7-9 and TRBJ1-2, with D hard to call. Germline values: CDR1 SEHNR, CDR2 FQNEAQ (reference sequence). Trimming stripped 1 base from V and 2 bases from J, with 8 bases between. CDR3 length: 14 amino acids. In nucleotides, the CDR3 is TGTGCCAGCAGCTTAGACAGCTTCAACTATGGCTACACCTTC. Translating it yields CASSLDSFNYGYTF.

The rearrangement uses TRBV6-6 and TRBJ1-5; unclear D gene. V was clipped by 5 bases and J by 2 bases, with 13 bases between them. The CDR3 sequence is 15 residues long. Per the germline V gene, CDR1 is MNHNY and CDR2 is SVGAGI (reference sequence). The CDR3 DNA is TGTGCCAGCAGTCCACATTGGCAGGGCAATCAGCCCCAGCATTTT. Protein sequence: CASSPHWQGNQPQHF.

Written as DNA, the CDR3 is TGTGCCAGCAGTTTACGCCTTACAGGGGCCGCGAGCTCTGGAAACACCATATATTTT. Translation gives CASSLRLTGAASSGNTIYF. V and J are TRBV27 and TRBJ1-3, with 7 positions matching TRBD1. J gave up 0 bases and V 2 bases, and 13 bases lay outside the gene matches. This CDR3 spans 19 amino acids. Germline CDR1 MNHEY, CDR2 SMNVEV (reference sequence).

The chain uses TRBV19 and TRBJ1-2; D unclear. V was shortened by 4 bases and J by 0 bases, with 15 bases between the two germline ends. Germline V gene sequence: CDR1 LNHDA, CDR2 SQIVND (reference sequence). The CDR3 runs to 16 residues. DNA of the CDR3: TGTGCCAGTAGTAAACCCTTTACAGAAGCTAACTATGGCTACACCTTC. Translating it yields CASSKPFTEANYGYTF.